This T cell receptor beta chain was found in a study of chemoradiotherapy in HPV16-positive cancers. Study-wide context: Functional T-cell assays on a couple of HPV16-positive patients' cells defined candidate HPV-specific clones and common TCR motifs.

With V trimmed by 3 bases and J by 8 bases, 5 bases remained unmatched. The length of the CDR3 is 13 residues. CDR1 is SGDLS and CDR2 is YYNGEE in the germline V gene. For this clone: Its antigen remains unknown.

Profiling relied on immunoSEQ multiplex PCR, and the TCRdb table lists in-frame clones only, not all of them. The sample consists of some 3,000 clones, over 80% of them appearing once. Overall study results and limits: Candidate HPV-specific clones and E7-related TCR motifs grew in tumor during treatment.

Here the sequenced sample was blood, taken from a patient who underwent chemoradiotherapy. The chain joins TRBV9 to TRBJ2-7; TRBD2 agrees at 10 bases. The receptor's source is a human donor with HPV-associated anogenital cancer. CDR3 protein: CASSDSSGSQQYF. The CDR3 bases are TGTGCCAGCAGCGATTCTAGCGGGAGCCAGCAGTACTTC. Drawing the rest from reference TRBV9 and TRBJ2-7, the complete variable domain is DSGVTQTPKHLITATGQRVTLRCSPRSGDLSVYWYQQSLDQGLQFLIQYYNGEERAKGNILERFSAQQFPDLHSELNLSSLELGDSALYFCASSDSSGSQQYFGPGTRLTVT.